This T cell receptor (beta chain) was obtained from a study of T cells in Graves' hyperthyroidism and ophthalmopathy. At the level of the study: Once the initial diagnosis was made, peripheral blood was obtained before any treatment.

Only a few counts were recorded for this clonotype. Recently diagnosed hyperthyroidism of less than 2 months' duration affected patients aged 18 to 65. The blood sample dates from first hyperthyroidism diagnosis, preceding any ophthalmopathy symptoms. V lost 4 bases to trimming and J lost 8 bases; unmatched junction nucleotides: 14. Per the germline V gene, CDR1 is SGDLS and CDR2 is YYNGEE. The length of the CDR3 is 15 residues. Regions amplified from RNA transcripts were the TCR beta CDR3 regions. The HTBI primer set drove a first-round RT-PCR of the TCR CDR3. MiXCR was run by TCRdb on the multiplex PCR reads, yielding one entry per CDR3 protein. Here the sample spans around 300,000 distinct CDR3 sequences, roughly 15% being singletons.

The sequencing input was blood. The chain uses TRBV9 and TRBJ1-2; 7 bases map to TRBD1. The TCR was taken from a woman aged 45-59 years with Graves' hyperthyroidism that later progressed to Graves' ophthalmopathy. In nucleotides, the CDR3 is TGTGCCAGCAGCCCCCCGGGACAGTTTAACGGGGGCTACACCTTC. Translation: CASSPPGQFNGGYTF.